What follows are 27 T cell receptor beta chains derived from one specimen sequenced in a study of breast tumors, draining lymph nodes, adjacent tissues. MiXCR was run by TCRdb on the multiplex PCR reads, yielding one entry per CDR3 protein. The table lists 190,000 or so distinct CDR3 sequences, 25% to 40% of them singletons. Breast cancer patients provided tissue from their axillary draining lymph nodes. Sequencing input: axillary lymph node tissue. The receptor set was obtained from a female donor with breast cancer. Some clones in this sample may be carry-over from other donors' samples.

There are many counts of this clonotype. This chain links TRBV3-1 with TRBJ1-3; no clear D gene. V was clipped by 0 bases and J by 1 base, with 7 bases between them. The CDR3 sequence is 15 residues long. In germline, CDR1 is LGHDT, CDR2 YNNKEL (reference sequence). The CDR3 DNA is TGTGCCAGCAGCCAAGATTCAGAGTCTGGAAACACCATATATTTT. It translates to CASSQDSESGNTIYF.

This clonotype was detected many times. The rearrangement links TRBV5-1 to TRBJ2-1, with TRBD2 matching over 11 bases. The germline gives CDR1 SGHRS, CDR2 YFSETQ. There are 15 residues in the CDR3. The V gene end was trimmed by 4 bases and the J gene end by 5 bases; junction bases not matched to a gene: 5. Here the CDR3 DNA reads TGCGCCAGCAGCCCTGGGACTAGCGGACACAATGAGCAGTTCTTC. It codes for CASSPGTSGHNEQFF.

This chain connects TRBV2 to TRBJ1-6, with D possibly TRBD1 on 5 matching bases. CDR3 length equals 13 residues. Germline V CDR1 and CDR2: SNHLY, FYNNEI. V dropped 3 bases and J dropped 8 bases, with 8 bases sitting between them. In DNA, the CDR3 is TGTGCCAGCAGTGATGACAGCGATTCACCCCTCCACTTT. Translating it yields CASSDDSDSPLHF.

The chain has TRBV12-3 or TRBV12-4 and TRBJ2-7, with TRBD2 identical over 8 bases. The CDR3 spans 15 residues. Losses at the gene ends were 2 bases for V and 3 bases for J; bases not matched to a gene: 6. CDR3 region: CASSLSSGRHYEQYF. CDR3 coding DNA: TGTGCCAGCAGTTTATCCAGCGGGAGACACTACGAGCAGTACTTC.

This clonotype was seen once. The V gene is TRBV7-9, the J gene TRBJ2-3, with 9 bases aligning to TRBD1. Per the germline V gene, CDR1 is SEHNR and CDR2 is FQNEAQ (reference sequence). The CDR3 extends over 14 amino acids. V lost 1 base, J lost 11 bases, and 7 bases stayed unmatched. The CDR3: CASSLETGGGEQYF. The CDR3 DNA sequence: TGTGCCAGCAGCTTAGAGACAGGGGGGGGCGAGCAGTATTTT.

In this sample, this clonotype turned up many times. This sequence joins TRBV3-2 and TRBJ2-3. TRBV3-2 is deemed a pseudogene. CDR3 length: 16 amino acids. The CDR3 loop is CASSLNRPQCTDTQYF. CDR3 DNA: TGTGCCAGCAGCCTAAATAGACCCCAGTGCACAGATACGCAGTATTTT.

Worth noting for this clonotype: Germline is not matched at one junction end, which may reflect a read error. This sequence joins TRBV28 and TRBJ1-5, with D unresolved. Germline CDR1 reads MDHEN; CDR2 reads SYDVKM. The CDR3 extends over 13 amino acids. CDR3 residues: CTSSQQVNQPQHF. CDR3 nucleotides: TGTACCAGCAGTCAACAAGTCAATCAGCCCCAGCATTTT.

In this sample, this clonotype turned up many times. This chain uses TRBV20-1 with TRBJ2-7; TRBD2 matches 7 bases. Germline trimming cut 1 base from V and 3 bases from J; bases unmatched to any gene: 6. This CDR3 is 14 amino acids long. CDR1 DFQATT and CDR2 SNEGSKA come from the germline V gene (reference sequence). CDR3 sequence reads: CSARVLGGNYEQYF. The CDR3 DNA sequence: TGCAGTGCTAGAGTACTGGGGGGGAACTACGAGCAGTACTTC.

This clonotype was recorded at least ten times. The gene calls are TRBV4-3 and TRBJ2-2, with 9 bases identical to TRBD1. V gave up 3 bases and J gave up 6 bases; unmatched junction bases: 17. The CDR3 runs to 19 residues. Per the germline V gene, CDR1 is LGHNA and CDR2 is YSLEER. CDR3 sequence reads: CASSQAGTGSSGSSGELFF. The DNA for the CDR3 is TGCGCCAGCAGCCAGGCCGGGACAGGGTCGTCGGGATCGTCCGGGGAGCTGTTTTTT.

This clonotype has ten or more counts. This chain links TRBV24-1 with TRBJ2-5, with 7 bases lining up with TRBD1. The CDR3 has 15 residues. Germline V gene sequence: CDR1 KGHDR, CDR2 SFDVKD. After removal of 3 bases from V and 2 bases from J, the junction contained 5 bases not matched to a gene. The DNA of the CDR3 is TGTGCCACCAGTGATCACGGGACAGCGCAAGAGACCCAGTACTTC. Its protein is CATSDHGTAQETQYF.

This clonotype has only one observation. Germline and junction disagree at one end, which may indicate a read error. This chain joins TRBV2 and TRBJ2-5; no clear D. The CDR3 consists of 12 residues. CDR1 is SNHLY and CDR2 is FYNNEI in the germline V gene. The CDR3 loop reads CASSGDRETQYF. The CDR3 bases are TGCGCCAGCAGTGGGGATCGAGAGACCCAGTACTTC.

The table lists this clonotype with a count of one. The CDR3 region has the DNA TGCAGTATGCCGGGACTAGCGGGGGTTCTACAGACCCAGTACTTC. This codes for CSMPGLAGVLQTQYF. The chain carries TRBV29-1 and TRBJ2-5; 14 bases line up with TRBD2. This CDR3 comprises 15 residues. CDR1 SQVTM and CDR2 ANQGSEA come from the germline V gene.

This clonotype was counted at least ten times. The chain carries TRBV28 and TRBJ1-5; D perhaps matches TRBD1 (6 bases). Trimming took 5 bases from V and 2 from J, leaving 10 bases between them. The CDR3 loop spans 14 amino acids. The germline gives CDR1 MDHEN, CDR2 SYDVKM. The DNA of the CDR3 is TGTGCCAGCAGTACGGACAGACGCAATCAGCCCCAGCATTTT. Translation: CASSTDRRNQPQHF.

In this sample, this clonotype turned up a few times. A much more abundant neighbour one base away suggests this may be a read error. The V call is TRBV20-1, the J call TRBJ2-7; 13 positions agree with TRBD2. CDR1 and CDR2 from the germline V gene are DFQATT and SNEGSKA (reference sequence). V was clipped by 1 base and J by 4 bases; unmatched bases: 13. The CDR3 covers 18 residues. DNA for the CDR3: TGCAGTGCTAGAGTCGGGACTAGCGGGGCGGCCGCGGGGTACGAGCAGTACTTC. Residues: CSARVGTSGAAAGYEQYF.

The V gene is TRBV29-1, the J gene TRBJ1-1; D is possibly TRBD1 (5 bases). The CDR3 is 12 residues long. Trimming stripped 6 bases from V and 1 base from J, with 9 bases between. Germline V gene sequence: CDR1 SQVTM, CDR2 ANQGSEA. The DNA for the CDR3 is TGCAGCGTCCCGACAGAGAACACTGAAGCTTTCTTT. It codes for CSVPTENTEAFF.

The table lists this clonotype with many counts. The chain links TRBV20-1 to TRBJ1-3; maybe TRBD1 (5 bases). The V gene lost 6 bases and the J gene lost 4 bases, with 10 bases spanning the gap. There are 12 residues in the CDR3. Germline V gene data show CDR1 as DFQATT and CDR2 as SNEGSKA (reference sequence). The CDR3 loop reads CSAGTDGNTIYF. CDR3 coding DNA: TGCAGTGCCGGGACCGACGGAAACACCATATATTTT.

The rearrangement uses TRBV7-2 and TRBJ1-2, with TRBD1 identical over 7 bases. This CDR3 contains 14 residues. CDR1 is SGHTA and CDR2 is FQGNSA in the germline V gene. Germline trimming cut 6 bases from V and 4 bases from J; bases unmatched to any gene: 8. The CDR3 bases are TGTGCCAGCAGTTCCGAGGGGACAGCCTATGGCTACACCTTC. Its translation is CASSSEGTAYGYTF.

This clonotype has more than one count but fewer than ten. This chain uses TRBV28 with TRBJ2-1; 10 bases line up with TRBD1. Germline V gives CDR1 MDHEN, CDR2 SYDVKM. V was clipped by 5 bases and J by 5 bases; unmatched bases: 9. This CDR3 region has 16 residues. Written as DNA, the CDR3 is TGTGCCAGCAGTAGATCCGGGACAGGGGTTAACAATGAGCAGTTCTTC. The encoded protein is CASSRSGTGVNNEQFF.

This clonotype was observed at least ten times. The chain recombines TRBV5-1 with TRBJ2-1; D is perhaps TRBD1 or TRBD2 (5 bases each). The V and J ends lost 4 bases and 9 bases respectively, with 17 bases between them. There are 14 residues in the CDR3. The germline V gene encodes CDR1 SGHRS and CDR2 YFSETQ. The CDR3 here is CASSIGTSGGEQFF. CDR3 nucleotides: TGCGCCAGCAGCATCGGGACCAGTGGGGGTGAGCAGTTCTTC.

The V and J genes are TRBV5-1 and TRBJ2-1; D gene uncertain. V was clipped by 2 bases and J by 3 bases, with 6 bases between them. Germline V gene sequence: CDR1 SGHRS, CDR2 YFSETQ. The length of the CDR3 is 13 residues. CDR3 protein: CASSFDDYNEQFF. The CDR3 DNA is TGCGCCAGCAGCTTTGACGACTACAATGAGCAGTTCTTC.

This clonotype has ten or more counts. The rearrangement joins TRBV5-8 to TRBJ2-2; the match to TRBD1 covers 11 bases. Losses at the gene ends were 0 bases for V and 3 bases for J; bases not matched to a gene: 1. The germline CDR1 and CDR2 sequences are SGHTS and YDEGEE. This CDR3 has 16 amino acids. Written as DNA, the CDR3 is TGTGCCAGCAGCTTGGGGACAGGGGGCTACACCGGGGAGCTGTTTTTT. Translated, it gives CASSLGTGGYTGELFF.

The CDR3 nucleotides read TGTGCCAGCAGCGGGGAGGGGACTACCGTGCAAGAGACCCAGTACTTC. It is translated as CASSGEGTTVQETQYF. This rearrangement joins TRBV11-1 to TRBJ2-5; 7 bases agree with TRBD2. The CDR3 spans 16 residues. From germline, CDR1 is SGHAT and CDR2 FQDESV (reference sequence). The V gene end was trimmed by 5 bases and the J gene end by 2 bases; junction bases not matched to a gene: 11. Supplemented by reference TRBV11-1 and TRBJ2-5, the full variable domain reads EAEVAQSPRYKITEKSQAVAFWCDPISGHATLYWYRQILGQGPELLVQFQDESVVDDSQLPKDRFSAERLKGVDSTLKIQPAELGDSAMYLCASSGEGTTVQETQYFGPGTRLLVL.

This clonotype was observed at least ten times. The CDR3 here is CASSGEPSRETQYF. The DNA of the CDR3 is TGTGCCAGCTCCGGGGAACCATCCAGGGAAACCCAGTACTTC. This chain uses TRBV6-5 with TRBJ2-5; perhaps D is TRBD1 or TRBD2 (5 bases each). CDR1 MNHEY and CDR2 SVGAGI come from the germline V gene. V dropped 8 bases and J dropped 8 bases, with 21 bases sitting between them. The CDR3 is made up of 14 amino acids.

The sample holds many counts of this clonotype. V gene TRBV3-1 combines with J gene TRBJ2-5; 10 bases align to TRBD2. Trimming removed 2 bases from V and 2 bases from J; junction bases left unmatched: 2. Germline loops: CDR1 LGHDT, CDR2 YNNKEL (reference sequence). The CDR3 runs to 15 residues. The CDR3 nucleotides read TGTGCCAGCAGCCAAAATAGCGGGGGGCAAGAGACCCAGTACTTC. Protein: CASSQNSGGQETQYF.

This chain uses TRBV18 with TRBJ1-5; TRBD1 aligns across 9 bases. The length of the CDR3 is 15 residues. V was pared by 3 bases and J by 5 bases, with 5 bases of the junction left unmatched. Germline CDR1 KGHSH, CDR2 LQKENI. The CDR3 DNA follows: TGTGCCAGCTCACCGGGACAGGGAAAGTATCAGCCCCAGCATTTT. Residues: CASSPGQGKYQPQHF.

The sample holds many counts of this clonotype. The V and J genes are TRBV29-1 and TRBJ2-5; maybe TRBD1 (6 bases). This CDR3 region has 13 residues. CDR1 and CDR2 (germline): SQVTM, ANQGSEA. Deletions cut 8 bases from V and 1 base from J, with 14 bases between. CDR3 coding DNA: TGCAGCATTATACAGGGAGCCCAAGAGACCCAGTACTTC. It codes for CSIIQGAQETQYF.

The rearrangement uses TRBV7-2 and TRBJ2-3; 13 bases agree with TRBD2. Germline V gives CDR1 SGHTA, CDR2 FQGNSA. V shed 2 bases and J 4 bases; nucleotides not matched to a gene: 6. This CDR3 spans 17 amino acids. CDR3 residues: CASSLTPLAGGPDTQYF. The CDR3 nucleotides are TGTGCCAGCAGCTTAACGCCACTAGCGGGAGGGCCAGATACGCAGTATTTT.